The subject of this entry is one TCR beta chain. What it binds is unknown. The data were obtained in a study of CD8 T cells in Susac syndrome. Study observations and caveats: The authors acknowledged that the study's TCR sequencing and HLA analysis involved relatively few individuals.

Healthy donors were controls matched for age and sex. TEMRA cells were FACS-enriched, unlike CD8+ and CD4+ T cells, which were negatively isolated. Reverse transcription of roughly 0.5 to 1 ug RNA was carried out with random hexamers. The method of amplification for TCR beta CDR3 was immunoSEQ multiplex PCR, covering 54 Vbeta and 13 Jbeta. A single record per CDR3 protein comes from TCRdb applying MiXCR to the immunoSEQ multiplex PCR reads. The profile shows some 120,000 distinct CDR3 sequences, about 95% of them singletons. The germline gives CDR1 SGHRS, CDR2 YFSETQ. V lost 2 bases to trimming and J lost 2 bases, with 5 bases between them. The CDR3 totals 14 residues.

The rearrangement joins TRBV5-1 to TRBJ2-6; D remains ambiguous. Sequenced: CD4+ T cells from PBMCs. The sequence was obtained from a human donor in good health. This CDR3 reads CASSLTAGANVLTF. The CDR3 DNA reads as TGCGCCAGCAGCTTAACGGCTGGGGCCAACGTCCTGACTTTC.